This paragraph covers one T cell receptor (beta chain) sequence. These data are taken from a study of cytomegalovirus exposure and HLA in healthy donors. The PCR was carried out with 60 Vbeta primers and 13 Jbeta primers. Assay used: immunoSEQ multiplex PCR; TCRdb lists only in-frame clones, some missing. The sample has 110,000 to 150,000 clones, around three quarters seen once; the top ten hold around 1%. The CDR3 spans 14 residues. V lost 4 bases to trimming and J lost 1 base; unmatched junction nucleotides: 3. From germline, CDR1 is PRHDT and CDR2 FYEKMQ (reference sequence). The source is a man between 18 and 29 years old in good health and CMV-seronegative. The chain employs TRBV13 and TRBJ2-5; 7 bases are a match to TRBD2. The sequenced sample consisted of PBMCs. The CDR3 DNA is TGTGCCAGCAGCTCCCGGGGGGTCCAAGAGACCCAGTACTTC. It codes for CASSSRGVQETQYF.